Listed below are T cell receptor beta chains from one sample, sequenced in a study of graft-versus-host responses after intestinal transplantation. The antigens for these receptors are not known. Generated by immunoSEQ multiplex PCR, the TCRdb table keeps only in-frame clones and is missing some. The sample carries some 90,000 clones, 85% to 95% recorded once. The source was unstimulated CD8+ T cells sorted from spleen or lymph node cells, collected before transplant. These TCRs come from a human donor who was the organ donor for an intestinal transplant. Each CDR3 is given with its conserved first and last residue. The order of the fields is J gene, V gene, clone size, D gene, CDR3 protein, CDR3 DNA. D genes are given only for firm matches. Size values are once, few and many counts, or a class for expanded clones, and some rows have none.

TRBJ2-3,TRBV9,NA,TRBD2,CASSVTGGAPDTQYF,TGTGCCAGCAGCGTGACCGGGGGGGCGCCAGATACGCAGTATTTT
TRBJ2-5,TRBV7-9,NA,NA,CASSLGRSETQYF,TGTGCCAGCAGCTTAGGTCGGTCAGAGACCCAGTACTTC
TRBJ1-1,TRBV4-1,NA,NA,CASSQGREAFF,TGCGCCAGCAGCCAAGGGAGAGAAGCTTTCTTT
TRBJ2-3,TRBV4-3,NA,NA,CASSQVFGGGDTQYF,TGCGCCAGCAGCCAAGTTTTCGGGGGAGGAGATACGCAGTATTTT
TRBJ2-3,TRBV9,NA,TRBD2,CASSAGLAGSTDTQYF,TGTGCCAGCAGCGCTGGACTAGCGGGGAGCACAGATACGCAGTATTTT
TRBJ1-2,TRBV5-5,NA,NA,CASSLVPPTADYGYTF,TGTGCCAGCAGCTTGGTCCCCCCGACAGCAGACTATGGCTACACCTTC
TRBJ2-3,TRBV6-1,NA,NA,CASSEASGGLDTQYF,TGTGCCAGCAGTGAAGCCAGTGGGGGCCTTGATACGCAGTATTTT
TRBJ1-6,TRBV28,NA,NA,CASSFPIFRLGDNSPLHF,TGTGCCAGCAGTTTTCCTATCTTCAGACTGGGAGATAATTCACCCCTCCACTTT
TRBJ1-2,TRBV4-1,NA,TRBD1,CASSPGQGVGYTF,TGCGCCAGCAGCCCGGGACAGGGTGTTGGCTACACCTTC
TRBJ2-3,TRBV6-4,few,TRBD2,CASSRAGGTDTQYF,TGTGCCAGCAGCCGAGCGGGGGGGACAGATACGCAGTATTTT
TRBJ1-1,TRBV7-6,NA,NA,CASSFGGPEAFF,TGTGCCAGCAGCTTCGGAGGGCCTGAAGCTTTCTTT
TRBJ2-1,TRBV27,NA,NA,CASRRGNEQFF,TGTGCCAGCAGGCGGGGCAATGAGCAGTTCTTC
TRBJ1-5,TRBV7-9,few,NA,CASSLGQGNQPQHF,TGTGCCAGCAGCTTAGGACAGGGCAATCAGCCCCAGCATTTT
TRBJ1-4,TRBV5-6,NA,NA,CASSLQTGRATNEKLFF,TGTGCCAGCAGCTTGCAGACAGGCCGTGCAACTAATGAAAAACTGTTTTTT
TRBJ2-1,TRBV7-2,NA,NA,CASSLGRGPGLRYNEQFF,TGTGCCAGCAGCTTAGGTCGCGGACCGGGACTTCGCTACAATGAGCAGTTCTTC
TRBJ2-7,TRBV19,NA,TRBD1,CASRAWDSSYEQYF,TGTGCCAGCCGAGCATGGGACAGCTCCTACGAGCAGTACTTC
TRBJ2-1,TRBV27,NA,TRBD2,CASSLSTSMDEQFF,TGTGCCAGCAGTTTATCGACTAGCATGGATGAGCAGTTCTTC
TRBJ2-5,TRBV7-9,NA,NA,CASSLVAETQYF,TGTGCCAGCAGCTTAGTGGCTGAGACCCAGTACTTC
TRBJ1-5,TRBV6-6,NA,NA,CASSLLLGGSNQPQHF,TGTGCCAGCAGTCTCCTTTTGGGGGGTAGCAATCAGCCCCAGCATTTT
TRBJ2-5,TRBV5-5,NA,TRBD1,CASSPRDRPQTQYF,TGTGCCAGCAGCCCCCGGGACAGGCCCCAGACCCAGTACTTC
TRBJ2-5,TRBV4-1,NA,TRBD2,CASSQDSTSAVETQYF,TGCGCCAGCAGCCAAGATTCGACTAGCGCCGTTGAGACCCAGTACTTC
TRBJ1-1,TRBV25-1,NA,NA,CASSFGPGTEAFF,TGTGCCAGCAGTTTCGGGCCCGGGACAGAAGCTTTCTTT
TRBJ1-1,TRBV19,few,NA,CASSIASGGTEAFF,TGTGCCAGTAGTATAGCCTCCGGGGGCACTGAAGCTTTCTTT
TRBJ2-7,TRBV19,NA,TRBD2,CASSFGLADSYEQYF,TGTGCCAGTAGTTTCGGACTAGCGGATTCCTACGAGCAGTACTTC
TRBJ1-2,TRBV5-4,NA,NA,CASSLDRVPNYGYTF,TGTGCCAGCAGCTTGGACAGGGTCCCTAACTATGGCTACACCTTC
TRBJ1-4,TRBV7-9,few,NA,CASLDSLNEKLFF,TGTGCCAGCTTAGACAGTCTCAATGAAAAACTGTTTTTT
TRBJ1-4,TRBV4-1,NA,TRBD1,CASSQWDRGEKLFF,TGCGCCAGCAGCCAATGGGACAGGGGGGAAAAACTGTTTTTT
TRBJ2-3,TRBV5-6,NA,NA,CASSYQDTDTQYF,TGTGCCAGCAGCTATCAGGACACAGATACGCAGTATTTT
TRBJ1-1,TRBV18,NA,TRBD1,CASSPDRGQTEAFF,TGTGCCAGCTCACCCGACAGGGGGCAAACTGAAGCTTTCTTT
TRBJ1-2,TRBV27,NA,NA,CASSLTPLYGYTF,TGTGCCAGCAGTTTAACCCCCCTATATGGCTACACCTTC
TRBJ2-3,TRBV7-3,once,TRBD2,CASSSGGAITDTQYF,TGTGCCAGCAGCTCCGGGGGGGCTATCACAGATACGCAGTATTTT
TRBJ1-1,TRBV4-1,NA,NA,CASSQEGGGNTEAFF,TGCGCCAGCAGCCAAGAAGGGGGGGGAAACACTGAAGCTTTCTTT
TRBJ1-5,TRBV14,NA,NA,CASSQVRAWEPQHF,TGTGCCAGCAGCCAAGTCAGGGCCTGGGAGCCCCAGCATTTT